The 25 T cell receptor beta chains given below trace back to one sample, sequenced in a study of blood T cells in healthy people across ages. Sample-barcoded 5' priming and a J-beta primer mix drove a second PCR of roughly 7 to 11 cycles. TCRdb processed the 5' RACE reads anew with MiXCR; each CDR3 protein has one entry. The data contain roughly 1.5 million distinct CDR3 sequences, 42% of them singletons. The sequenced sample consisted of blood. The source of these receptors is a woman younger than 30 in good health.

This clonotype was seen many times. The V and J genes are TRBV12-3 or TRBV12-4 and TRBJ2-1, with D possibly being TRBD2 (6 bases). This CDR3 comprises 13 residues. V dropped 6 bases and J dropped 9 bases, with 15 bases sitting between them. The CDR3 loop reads CASRPTSFIEQFF. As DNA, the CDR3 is TGTGCCAGCAGACCAACTAGCTTCATTGAGCAGTTCTTC.

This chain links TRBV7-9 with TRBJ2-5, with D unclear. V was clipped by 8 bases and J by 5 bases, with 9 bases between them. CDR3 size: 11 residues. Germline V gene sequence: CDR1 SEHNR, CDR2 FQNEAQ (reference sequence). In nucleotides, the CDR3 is TGTGCCAGCCCCTTCGGTGAGACCCAGTACTTC. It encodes CASPFGETQYF.

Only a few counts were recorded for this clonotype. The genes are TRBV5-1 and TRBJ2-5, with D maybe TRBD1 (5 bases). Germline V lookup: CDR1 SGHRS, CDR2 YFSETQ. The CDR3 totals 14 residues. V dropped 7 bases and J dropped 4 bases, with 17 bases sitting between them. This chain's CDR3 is CASSTAGMTETQYF. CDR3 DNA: TGCGCCAGCTCTACGGCAGGGATGACAGAGACCCAGTACTTC.

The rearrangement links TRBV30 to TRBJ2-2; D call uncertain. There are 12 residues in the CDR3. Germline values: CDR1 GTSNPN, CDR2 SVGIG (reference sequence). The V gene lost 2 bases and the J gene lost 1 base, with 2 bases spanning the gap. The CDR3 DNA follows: TGTGCCTGGAGTTGGAACACCGGGGAGCTGTTTTTT. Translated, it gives CAWSWNTGELFF.

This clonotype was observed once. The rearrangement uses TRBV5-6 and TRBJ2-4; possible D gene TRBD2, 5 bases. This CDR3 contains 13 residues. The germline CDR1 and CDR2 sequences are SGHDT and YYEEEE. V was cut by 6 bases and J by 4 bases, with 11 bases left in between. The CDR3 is CASTRRGKNIQYF. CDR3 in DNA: TGTGCCAGCACAAGGCGCGGGAAAAACATTCAGTACTTC.

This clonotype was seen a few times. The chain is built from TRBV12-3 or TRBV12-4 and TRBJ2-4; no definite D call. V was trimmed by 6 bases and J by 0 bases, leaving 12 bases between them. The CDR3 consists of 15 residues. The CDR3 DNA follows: TGTGCCAGCAGCCGGGCGGACCTAGCCAAAAACATTCAGTACTTC. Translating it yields CASSRADLAKNIQYF.

CDR3 loop: CASSTSGGLSYNEQFF. Here the CDR3 DNA reads TGTGCCAGCAGCACATCGGGAGGGCTGTCCTACAATGAGCAGTTCTTC. The chain joins TRBV7-2 to TRBJ2-1; 8 bases match TRBD2. The CDR3 spans 16 residues. Germline V CDR1 and CDR2: SGHTA, FQGNSA. V shed 5 bases, J shed 1 base, and the junction held 7 bases outside the gene matches.

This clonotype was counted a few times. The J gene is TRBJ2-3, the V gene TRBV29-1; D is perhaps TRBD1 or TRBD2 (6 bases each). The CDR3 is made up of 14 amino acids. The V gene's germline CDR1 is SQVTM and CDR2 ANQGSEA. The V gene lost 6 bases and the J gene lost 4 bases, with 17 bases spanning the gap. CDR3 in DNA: TGCAGCGTCACGTTAATGGGGGGCGCAGATACGCAGTATTTT. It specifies CSVTLMGGADTQYF.

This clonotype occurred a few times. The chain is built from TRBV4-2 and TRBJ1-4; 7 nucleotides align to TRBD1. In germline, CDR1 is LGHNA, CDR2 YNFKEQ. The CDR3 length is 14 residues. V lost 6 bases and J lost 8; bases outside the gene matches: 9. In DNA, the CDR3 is TGTGCCAGCAGTCACCAGCAGGGACAGGAAAAACTGTTTTTT. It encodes CASSHQQGQEKLFF.

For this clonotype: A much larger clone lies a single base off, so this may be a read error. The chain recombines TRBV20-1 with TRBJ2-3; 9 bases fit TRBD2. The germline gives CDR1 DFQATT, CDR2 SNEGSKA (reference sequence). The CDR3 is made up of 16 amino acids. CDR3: CSATTSPSGARGTRYF. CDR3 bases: TGCAGTGCCACAACCTCCCCTAGCGGGGCCAGGGGTACGCGGTATTTT.

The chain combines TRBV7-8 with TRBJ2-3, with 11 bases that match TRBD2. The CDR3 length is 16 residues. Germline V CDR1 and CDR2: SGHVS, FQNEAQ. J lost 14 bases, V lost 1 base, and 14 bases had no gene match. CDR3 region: CASSLGLAGPLRLVYF. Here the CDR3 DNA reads TGTGCCAGCAGCTTAGGACTAGCGGGGCCCCTCAGATTGGTGTATTTT.

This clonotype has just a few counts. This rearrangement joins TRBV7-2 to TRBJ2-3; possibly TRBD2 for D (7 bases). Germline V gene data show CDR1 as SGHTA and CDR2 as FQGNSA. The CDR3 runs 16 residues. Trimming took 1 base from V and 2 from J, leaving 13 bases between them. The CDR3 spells CASSLEGGGPTDTQYF. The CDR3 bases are TGTGCCAGCAGCTTAGAAGGGGGGGGTCCCACAGATACGCAGTATTTT.

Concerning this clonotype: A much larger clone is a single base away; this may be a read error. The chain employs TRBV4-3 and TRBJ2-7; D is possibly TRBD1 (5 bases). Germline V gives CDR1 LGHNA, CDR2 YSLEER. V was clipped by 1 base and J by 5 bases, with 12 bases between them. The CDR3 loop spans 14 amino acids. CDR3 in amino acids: CASSQGHRNDEQYF. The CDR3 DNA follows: TGCGCCAGCAGCCAAGGTCACAGGAACGACGAGCAGTACTTC.

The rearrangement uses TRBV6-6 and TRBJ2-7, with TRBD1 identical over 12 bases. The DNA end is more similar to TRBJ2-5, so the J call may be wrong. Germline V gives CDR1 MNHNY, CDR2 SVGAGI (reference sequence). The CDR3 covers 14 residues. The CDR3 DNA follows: TGTGCCAGCAGTTGGGACAGGGGGCTGGAGACCCAGTACTTC. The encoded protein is CASSWDRGLETQYF.

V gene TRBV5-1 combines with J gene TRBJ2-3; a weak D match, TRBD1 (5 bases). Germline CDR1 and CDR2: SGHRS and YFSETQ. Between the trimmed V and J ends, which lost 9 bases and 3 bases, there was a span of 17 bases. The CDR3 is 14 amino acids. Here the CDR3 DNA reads TGCGCCACAACAGGCGGACCCCAAACAGATACGCAGTATTTT. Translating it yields CATTGGPQTDTQYF.

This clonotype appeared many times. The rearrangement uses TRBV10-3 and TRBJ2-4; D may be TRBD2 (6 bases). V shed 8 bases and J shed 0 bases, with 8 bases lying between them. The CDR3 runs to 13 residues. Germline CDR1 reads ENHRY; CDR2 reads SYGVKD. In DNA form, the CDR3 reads TGTGCCATCTCCGGGGGAGCCAAAAACATTCAGTACTTC. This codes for CAISGGAKNIQYF.

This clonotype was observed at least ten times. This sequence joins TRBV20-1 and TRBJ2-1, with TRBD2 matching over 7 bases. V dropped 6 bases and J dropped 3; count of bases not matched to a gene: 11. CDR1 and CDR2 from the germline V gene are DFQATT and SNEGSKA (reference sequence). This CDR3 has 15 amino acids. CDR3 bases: TGCAGTGCGCCTGGGCGCGCGGGGGACTACAATGAGCAGTTCTTC. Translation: CSAPGRAGDYNEQFF.

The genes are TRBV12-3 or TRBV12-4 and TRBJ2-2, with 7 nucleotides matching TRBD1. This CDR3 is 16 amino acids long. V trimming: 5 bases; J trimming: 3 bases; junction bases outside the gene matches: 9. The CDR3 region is CASSTPLDRDTGELFF. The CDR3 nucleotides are TGTGCCAGCAGTACCCCGTTAGACAGGGACACCGGGGAGCTGTTTTTT.

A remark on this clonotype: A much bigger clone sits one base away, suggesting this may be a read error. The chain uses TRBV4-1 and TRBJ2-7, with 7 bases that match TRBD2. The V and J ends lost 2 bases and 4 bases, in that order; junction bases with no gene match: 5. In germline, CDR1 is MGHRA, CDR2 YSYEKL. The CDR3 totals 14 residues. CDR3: CASSQTTSYYEQYF. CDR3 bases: TGCGCCAGCAGCCAAACGACTAGCTATTACGAGCAGTACTTC.

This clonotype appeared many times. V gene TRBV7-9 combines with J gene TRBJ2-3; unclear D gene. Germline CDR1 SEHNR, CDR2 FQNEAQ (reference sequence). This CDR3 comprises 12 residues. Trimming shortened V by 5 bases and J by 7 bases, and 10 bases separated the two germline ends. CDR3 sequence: CASSTGLHTQYF. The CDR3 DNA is TGTGCCAGCAGCACGGGCTTACATACGCAGTATTTT.

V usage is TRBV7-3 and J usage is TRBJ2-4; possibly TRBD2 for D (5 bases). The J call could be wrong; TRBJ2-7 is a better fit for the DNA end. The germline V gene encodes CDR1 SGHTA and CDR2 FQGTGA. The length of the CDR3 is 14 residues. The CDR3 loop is CASSLSAGIYEQYF. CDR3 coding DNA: TGTGCCAGCAGCTTATCCGCGGGTATCTACGAGCAGTACTTC.

CDR3 sequence reads: CSASPWDSTQEEQYF. The DNA of the CDR3 is TGCAGTGCTTCCCCCTGGGACTCAACCCAGGAAGAGCAGTACTTC. The chain employs TRBV20-1 and TRBJ2-7, with a tentative D call TRBD2 (6 bases). Germline V gene data show CDR1 as DFQATT and CDR2 as SNEGSKA (reference sequence). Trimming removed 5 bases at V and 7 bases at J, with 24 bases between. The CDR3 consists of 15 residues.

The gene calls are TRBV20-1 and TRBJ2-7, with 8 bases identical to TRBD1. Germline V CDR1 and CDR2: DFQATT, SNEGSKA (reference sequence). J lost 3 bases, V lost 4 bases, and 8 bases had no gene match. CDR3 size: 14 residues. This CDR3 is CSAIGGQAIYEQYF. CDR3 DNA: TGCAGTGCTATCGGGGGACAGGCGATCTACGAGCAGTACTTC.

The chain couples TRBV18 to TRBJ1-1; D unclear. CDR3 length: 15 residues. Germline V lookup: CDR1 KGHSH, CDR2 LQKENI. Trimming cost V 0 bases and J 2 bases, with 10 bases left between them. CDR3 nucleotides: TGTGCCAGCTCACCACCGGCGAAGGTAAACACTGAAGCTTTCTTT. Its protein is CASSPPAKVNTEAFF.

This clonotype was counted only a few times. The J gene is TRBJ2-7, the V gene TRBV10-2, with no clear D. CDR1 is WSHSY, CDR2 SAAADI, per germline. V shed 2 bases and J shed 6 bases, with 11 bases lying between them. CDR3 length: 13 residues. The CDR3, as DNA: TGCGCCAGCAGTGAGCCCGGGTACCCCGAGCAGTACTTC. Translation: CASSEPGYPEQYF.